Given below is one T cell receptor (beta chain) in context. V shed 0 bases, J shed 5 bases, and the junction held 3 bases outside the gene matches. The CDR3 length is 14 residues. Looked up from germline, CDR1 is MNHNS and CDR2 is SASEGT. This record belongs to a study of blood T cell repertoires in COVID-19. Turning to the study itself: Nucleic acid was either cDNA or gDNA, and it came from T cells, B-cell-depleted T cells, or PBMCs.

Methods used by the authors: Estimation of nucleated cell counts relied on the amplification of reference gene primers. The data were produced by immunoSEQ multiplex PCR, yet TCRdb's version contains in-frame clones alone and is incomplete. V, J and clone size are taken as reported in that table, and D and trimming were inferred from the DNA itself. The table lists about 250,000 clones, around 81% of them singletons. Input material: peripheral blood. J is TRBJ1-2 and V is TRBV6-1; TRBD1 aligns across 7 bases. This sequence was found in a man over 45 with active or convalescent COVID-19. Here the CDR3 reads CASSEAARGYGYTF. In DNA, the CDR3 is TGTGCCAGCAGTGAAGCCGCCAGGGGGTATGGCTACACCTTC.